This TCR beta chain was sequenced for a study of cytomegalovirus exposure and HLA in healthy donors. Primers for the PCR totalled 60 Vbeta and 13 Jbeta. Assay: immunoSEQ multiplex PCR; the TCRdb copy retains only in-frame clones and omits some. Here the sample spans tens of thousands of clones, around 77% being singletons. V gave up 3 bases and J gave up 6 bases; unmatched junction bases: 12. Germline CDR1 reads MNHEY; CDR2 reads SMNVEV (reference sequence). This CDR3 contains 16 residues. This chain uses TRBV27 with TRBJ2-3; 7 bases line up with TRBD2. The source of this sequence is a man aged 25 to 45 in good health and CMV-seronegative. Sequenced sample: PBMCs. CDR3 region: CASSLRAGLYSDTQYF. The CDR3 DNA reads TGTGCCAGCAGTTTGAGAGCGGGACTGTATTCCGATACGCAGTATTTT.